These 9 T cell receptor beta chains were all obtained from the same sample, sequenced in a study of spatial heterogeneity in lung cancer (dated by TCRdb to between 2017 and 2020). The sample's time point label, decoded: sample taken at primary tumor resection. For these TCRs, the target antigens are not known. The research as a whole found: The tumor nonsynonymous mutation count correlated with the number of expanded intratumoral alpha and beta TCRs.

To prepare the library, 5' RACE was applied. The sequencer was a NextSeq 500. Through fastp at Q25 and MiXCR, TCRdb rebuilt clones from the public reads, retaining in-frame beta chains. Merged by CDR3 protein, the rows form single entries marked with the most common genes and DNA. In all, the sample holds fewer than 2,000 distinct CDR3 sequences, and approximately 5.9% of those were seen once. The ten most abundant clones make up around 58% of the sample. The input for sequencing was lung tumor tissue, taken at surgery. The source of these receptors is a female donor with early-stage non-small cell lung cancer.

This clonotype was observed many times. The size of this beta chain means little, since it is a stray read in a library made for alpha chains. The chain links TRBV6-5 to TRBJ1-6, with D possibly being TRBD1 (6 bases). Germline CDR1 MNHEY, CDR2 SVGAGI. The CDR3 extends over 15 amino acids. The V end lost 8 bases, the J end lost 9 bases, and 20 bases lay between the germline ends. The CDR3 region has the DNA TGTGCCAGCCGGGCGGGGGCAGGGTTCGTTTCACCCCTCCACTTT. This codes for CASRAGAGFVSPLHF.

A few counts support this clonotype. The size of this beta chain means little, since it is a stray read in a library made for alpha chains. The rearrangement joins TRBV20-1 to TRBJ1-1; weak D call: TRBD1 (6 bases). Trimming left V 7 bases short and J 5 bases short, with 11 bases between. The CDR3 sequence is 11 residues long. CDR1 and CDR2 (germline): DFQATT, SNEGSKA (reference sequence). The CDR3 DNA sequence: TGCAGTGAGGGGGGCGGAACTGAAGCTTTCTTT. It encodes CSEGGGTEAFF.

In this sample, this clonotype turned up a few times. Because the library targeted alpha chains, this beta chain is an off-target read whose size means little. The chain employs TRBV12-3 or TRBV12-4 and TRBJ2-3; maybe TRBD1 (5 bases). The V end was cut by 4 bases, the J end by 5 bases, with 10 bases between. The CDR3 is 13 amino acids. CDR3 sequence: CASSYSGLDTQYF. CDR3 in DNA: TGTGCCAGCAGTTACTCAGGGTTAGATACGCAGTATTTT.

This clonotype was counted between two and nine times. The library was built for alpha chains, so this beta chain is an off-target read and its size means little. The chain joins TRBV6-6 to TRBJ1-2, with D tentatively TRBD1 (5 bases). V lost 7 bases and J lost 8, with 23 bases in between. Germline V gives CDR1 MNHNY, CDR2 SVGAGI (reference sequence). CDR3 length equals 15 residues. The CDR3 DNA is TGTGCCAGCACTGATCCCCCAGGGAAGGAGGGGGGCTACACCTTC. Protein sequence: CASTDPPGKEGGYTF.

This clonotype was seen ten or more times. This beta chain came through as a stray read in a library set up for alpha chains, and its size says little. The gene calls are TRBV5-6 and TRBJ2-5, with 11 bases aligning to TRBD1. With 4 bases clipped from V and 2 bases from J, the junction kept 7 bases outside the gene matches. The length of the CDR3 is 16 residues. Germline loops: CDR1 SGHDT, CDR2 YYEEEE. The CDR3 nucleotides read TGTGCCAGCAGCCGCGGACAGGGGGCCCCTCAAGAGACCCAGTACTTC. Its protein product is CASSRGQGAPQETQYF.

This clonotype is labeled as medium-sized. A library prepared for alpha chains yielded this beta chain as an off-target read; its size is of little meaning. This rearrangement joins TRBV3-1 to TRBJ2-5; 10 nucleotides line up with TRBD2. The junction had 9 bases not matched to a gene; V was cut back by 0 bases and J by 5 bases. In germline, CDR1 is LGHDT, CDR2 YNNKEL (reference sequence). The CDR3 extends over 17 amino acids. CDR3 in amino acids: CASSQEGLAGAGETQYF. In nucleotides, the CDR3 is TGTGCCAGCAGCCAAGAAGGGCTAGCGGGGGCTGGGGAGACCCAGTACTTC.

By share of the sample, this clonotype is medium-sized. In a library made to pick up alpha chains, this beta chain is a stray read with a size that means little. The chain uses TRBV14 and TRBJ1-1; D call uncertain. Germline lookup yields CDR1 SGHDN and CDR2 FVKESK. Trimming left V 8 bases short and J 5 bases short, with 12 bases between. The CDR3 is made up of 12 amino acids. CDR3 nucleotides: TGTGCCAGCCGGAGGGTGGGGACTGAAGCTTTCTTT. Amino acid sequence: CASRRVGTEAFF.

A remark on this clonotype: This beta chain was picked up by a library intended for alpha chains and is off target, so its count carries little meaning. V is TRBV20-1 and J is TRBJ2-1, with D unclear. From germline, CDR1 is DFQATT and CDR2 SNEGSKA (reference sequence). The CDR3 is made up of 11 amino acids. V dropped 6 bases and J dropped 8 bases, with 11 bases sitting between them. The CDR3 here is CSAERSDEQFF. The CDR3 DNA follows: TGCAGTGCGGAGAGGTCCGATGAGCAGTTCTTC.

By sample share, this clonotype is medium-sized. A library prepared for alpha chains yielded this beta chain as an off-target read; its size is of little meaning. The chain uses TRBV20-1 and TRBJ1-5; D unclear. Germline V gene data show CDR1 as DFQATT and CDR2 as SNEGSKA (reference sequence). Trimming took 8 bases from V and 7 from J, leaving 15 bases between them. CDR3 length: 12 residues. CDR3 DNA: TGCAGTTCCGACAAAGTGGGACAGCCCCAGCATTTT. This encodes CSSDKVGQPQHF.